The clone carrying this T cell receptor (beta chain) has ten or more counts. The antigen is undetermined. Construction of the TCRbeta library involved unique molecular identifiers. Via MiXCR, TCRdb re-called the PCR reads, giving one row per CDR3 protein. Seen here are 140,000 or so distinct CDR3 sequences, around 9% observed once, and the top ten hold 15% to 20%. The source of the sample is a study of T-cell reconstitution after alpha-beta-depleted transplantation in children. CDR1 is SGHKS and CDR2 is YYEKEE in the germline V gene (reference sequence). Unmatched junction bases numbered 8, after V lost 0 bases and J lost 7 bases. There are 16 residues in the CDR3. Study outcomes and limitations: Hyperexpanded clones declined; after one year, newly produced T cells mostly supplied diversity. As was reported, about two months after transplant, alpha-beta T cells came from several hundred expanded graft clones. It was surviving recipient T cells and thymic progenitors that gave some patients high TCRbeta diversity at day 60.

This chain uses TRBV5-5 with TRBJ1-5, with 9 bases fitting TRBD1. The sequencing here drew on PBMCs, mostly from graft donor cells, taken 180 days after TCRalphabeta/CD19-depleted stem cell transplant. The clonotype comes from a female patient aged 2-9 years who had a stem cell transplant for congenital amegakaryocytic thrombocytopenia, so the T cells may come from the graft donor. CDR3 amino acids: CASSLVWTGDRQPQHF. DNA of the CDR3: TGTGCCAGCAGCTTGGTTTGGACAGGGGACCGGCAGCCCCAGCATTTT.